A selection of T cell receptor beta chains follows, all from one sample in a study of post-analysis software for immune sequencing data. A single record per CDR3 protein comes from TCRdb applying MiXCR to the PCR reads. The table lists hundreds of thousands of distinct CDR3 sequences, around 53% of them singletons. The sample consisted of blood. These receptors all stem from a girl aged 5-17 years with multiple sclerosis. Each CDR3 is given with its conserved first and last residue. The D gene is left open where the match is weak. Size is stated for part of the rows, as once, few or many counts, or as a class when the clone is expanded.

j_call	d_call	clone_size	v_call	cdr3_nt	cdr3_aa
TRBJ2-6	TRBD1	-	TRBV5-1	TGCGCCAGCAGCTTCCGGGACAGGGCTGACTCTGGGGCCAACGTCCTGACTTTC	CASSFRDRADSGANVLTF
TRBJ2-3	-	-	TRBV29-1	TGCAGCGTTGAAGATCGTGGAAGGGGCACAGATACGCAGTATTTT	CSVEDRGRGTDTQYF
TRBJ1-5	TRBD1	-	TRBV29-1	TGCAGCGTCGTACAGGGGGCGAGCGATCAGCCCCAGCATTTT	CSVVQGASDQPQHF
TRBJ1-1	-	-	TRBV3-1	TGTGCCAGCAGCCAAGAGAGGGGTGGGGGCACTGAAGCTTTCTTT	CASSQERGGGTEAFF
TRBJ2-3	-	-	TRBV5-1	TGCGCCAGCAGTGCGCTGGGGGCTGACACAGATACGCAGTATTTT	CASSALGADTDTQYF
TRBJ2-7	-	many	TRBV7-8	TGTGCCAGCAGCTTCGCCCTCCCCGGGGCGAACGACTACGAGCAGTACTTC	CASSFALPGANDYEQYF
TRBJ1-1	-	-	TRBV27	TGTGCCAGCAGTTTACAAGAGGACACTGAAGCTTTCTTT	CASSLQEDTEAFF
TRBJ2-7	TRBD1	-	TRBV10-3	TGTGCCATCAGTGAGCCAACTCTCCGGGACAGGGATAAATACGAGCAGTACTTC	CAISEPTLRDRDKYEQYF
TRBJ1-4	-	-	TRBV20-1	TGCAGTGCTAGGACCGGGACACGGAATGAAAAACTGTTTTTT	CSARTGTRNEKLFF
TRBJ2-7	TRBD1	-	TRBV15	TGTGCCACCAGCAGAGTTGGGGGACAGGGGGTCTCCTACGAGCAGTACTTC	CATSRVGGQGVSYEQYF
TRBJ2-1	-	-	TRBV20-1	TGCAGTGCTAGAGATGTCAAGGGCGGAGGGATGTTTAATGAGCAGTTCTTC	CSARDVKGGGMFNEQFF
TRBJ1-1	-	-	TRBV6-5	TGTGCCAGCAGCCGCGCCATGAACACTGAAGCTTTCTTT	CASSRAMNTEAFF
TRBJ1-2	-	few	TRBV6-5	TGTGCCAGCAGTTACGCTGGATATGGCTACACCTTC	CASSYAGYGYTF
TRBJ2-5	TRBD1	-	TRBV27	TGTGCCAGCAGTTCCCAGGGGGAAGAGACCCAGTACTTC	CASSSQGEETQYF
TRBJ2-3	-	-	TRBV4-1	TGCGCCAGCAGCCGGGACCTAGGAGGTCCCGATACGCAGTATTTT	CASSRDLGGPDTQYF
TRBJ2-1	-	-	TRBV5-6	TGTGCCAGCAGCGGACTACTTCGTTCCTACAATGAGCAGTTCTTC	CASSGLLRSYNEQFF
TRBJ2-7	-	-	TRBV20-1	TGCAGTGCTAGAGATCCCAGGGGGGGCCCCTACGAGCAGTACTTC	CSARDPRGGPYEQYF
TRBJ2-5	-	-	TRBV4-1	TGCGCCAGCAGCCAAGTCGGGGAGCAAGGGACCCAGTACTTC	CASSQVGEQGTQYF
TRBJ1-5	-	-	TRBV6-6	TGTGCCAGCAGTCCCGACGGATCCTATAGCAATCAGCCCCAGCATTTT	CASSPDGSYSNQPQHF
TRBJ2-1	-	-	TRBV7-9	TGTGCCAGCAGCCTCCCGGCCGGACCGGGGTCCACCCTTTACAATGAGCAGTTCTTC	CASSLPAGPGSTLYNEQFF
TRBJ2-6	TRBD1	-	TRBV5-1	TGCGCCAGCAGCTCCTGGTGGGGACAGGCCTCTGGGGCCAACGTCCTGACTTTC	CASSSWWGQASGANVLTF
TRBJ2-1	-	-	TRBV20-1	TGCAGTGCTAGAGGGACCCGGAGCTCCTACAATGAGCAGTTCTTC	CSARGTRSSYNEQFF
TRBJ1-1	-	few	TRBV7-9	TGTGCCAGCAGCTTAGGCGGGGGAATTGAAGCTTTCTTT	CASSLGGGIEAFF
TRBJ1-2	-	few	TRBV7-3	TGTGCCAGCAGCTTAACTGCTACGGCGGGTTCTAACTATGGCTACACCTTC	CASSLTATAGSNYGYTF
TRBJ1-1	-	-	TRBV6-5	TGTGCCAGCAGTGAAACCGGGATCGCGCAGACTGAAGCTTTCTTT	CASSETGIAQTEAFF
TRBJ2-7	TRBD1	-	TRBV7-3	TGTGCCAGCAGCTTGGGGACAGGGATCCACGAGCAGTACTTC	CASSLGTGIHEQYF
TRBJ2-7	-	-	TRBV24-1	TGTGCCACCAGTGATTTCTCTGGACGTAACGGAGATACCTACGAGCAGTACTTC	CATSDFSGRNGDTYEQYF